One T cell receptor (beta chain) is described in this entry. TCR alpha and TCR beta cDNA libraries carrying sample barcodes and UMIs were produced by 5'RACE using constant-segment primers. TCRdb reprocessed the 5' RACE reads with MiXCR, giving one entry per CDR3 protein. The sample holds some 490,000 distinct CDR3 sequences, 15% to 20% seen once. This specimen belongs to a study of T-cell memory formation after mild COVID-19. Overall study: There were largely donor-specific TCR clusters.

The V end lost 3 bases, the J end lost 7 bases, and 12 bases lay between the germline ends. Germline V gene sequence: CDR1 GTSNPN, CDR2 SVGIG (reference sequence). The CDR3 runs 12 residues. The V and J genes are TRBV30 and TRBJ1-1; no clear D. The specimen was PBMCs or a T cell subset sorted from them (not recorded which). This receptor was obtained from an adult woman who had mild COVID-19 (a few samples of this study predate the infection). Cell type and time point are not known. The CDR3: CAWSVNGVEAFF. As DNA, the CDR3 is TGTGCCTGGAGCGTGAACGGGGTTGAAGCTTTCTTT.